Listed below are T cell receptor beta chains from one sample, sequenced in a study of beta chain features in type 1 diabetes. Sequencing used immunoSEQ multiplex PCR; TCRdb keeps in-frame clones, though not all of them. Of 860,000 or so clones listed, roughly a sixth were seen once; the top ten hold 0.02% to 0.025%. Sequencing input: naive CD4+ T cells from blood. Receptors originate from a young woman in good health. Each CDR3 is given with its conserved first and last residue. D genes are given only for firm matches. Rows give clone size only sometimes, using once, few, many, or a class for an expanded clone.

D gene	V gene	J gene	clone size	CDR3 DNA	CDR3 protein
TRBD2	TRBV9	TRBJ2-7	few	TGTGCCAGCAGCGTAGGGGGGACTAGAGGGTACGAGCAGTACTTC	CASSVGGTRGYEQYF
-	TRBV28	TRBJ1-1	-	TGTGCCAGCACCCCTTCCGGGACCGCCGTCATGAACACTGAAGCTTTCTTT	CASTPSGTAVMNTEAFF
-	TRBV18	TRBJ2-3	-	TGTGCCAGCTCACGCGAAAGAGACCCTAGCGCCAGCACAGATACGCAGTATTTT	CASSRERDPSASTDTQYF
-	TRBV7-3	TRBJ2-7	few	TGTGCCAGCAGCTTAATAGCGGCTAGTCCCTACGAGCAGTACTTC	CASSLIAASPYEQYF
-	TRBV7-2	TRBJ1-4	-	TGTGCCAGCAGACCTGACAGGAATAATGAAAAACTGTTTTTT	CASRPDRNNEKLFF
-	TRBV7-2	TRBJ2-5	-	TGTGCCAGCAGCTTAGGGGGTTCGGAGACCCAGTACTTC	CASSLGGSETQYF
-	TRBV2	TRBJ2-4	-	TGTGCCAGCAGGGGAAGCTATGCCAAAAACATTCAGTACTTC	CASRGSYAKNIQYF
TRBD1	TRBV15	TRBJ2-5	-	TGTGCCACCAGCAGAGACAGGGGGGAGACCCAGTACTTC	CATSRDRGETQYF
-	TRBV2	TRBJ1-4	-	TGTGCCAGCCTCCAGGGGTTGGATGAAAAACTGTTTTTT	CASLQGLDEKLFF
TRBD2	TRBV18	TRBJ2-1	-	TGTGCCAGCTCCCCGCATTCTGGACTAGCGGGAGATGGTGAGCAGTTCTTC	CASSPHSGLAGDGEQFF
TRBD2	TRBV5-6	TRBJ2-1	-	TGTGCCAGCAGCTTGGTGGCTAGCGGGCACTACAATGAGCAGTTCTTC	CASSLVASGHYNEQFF
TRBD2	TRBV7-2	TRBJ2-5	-	TGTGCCAGCAGCTTGGGACTAGCTCGCGAGACCCAGTACTTC	CASSLGLARETQYF
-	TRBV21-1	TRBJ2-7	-	TGTGCCAGCAGCAAAAGAAGAAACGGCTACGAGCAGTACTTC	CASSKRRNGYEQYF
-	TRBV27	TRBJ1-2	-	TGTGCCAGCAGTTTGTCGACAGGAACCGAGGCAAATGGCTACACCTTC	CASSLSTGTEANGYTF
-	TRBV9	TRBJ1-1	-	TGTGCCAGCAGCCCACGGATGGAGAACACTGAAGCTTTCTTT	CASSPRMENTEAFF
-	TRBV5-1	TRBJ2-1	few	TGCGCCAGCAGCTTGGACGCCGGGAAGAACAATGAGCAGTTCTTC	CASSLDAGKNNEQFF
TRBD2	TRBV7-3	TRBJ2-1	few	TGTGCCAGCAGCACTACTGGCGGGAGGAACAATGAGCAGTTCTTC	CASSTTGGRNNEQFF
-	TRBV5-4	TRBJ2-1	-	TGTGCCAGCCAACAATCACCGGGGGATGAGCAGTTCTTC	CASQQSPGDEQFF
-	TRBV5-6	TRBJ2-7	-	TGTGCCAGCAGCGCCCGACAGGGCGGGAGGACCGAGCAGTACTTC	CASSARQGGRTEQYF
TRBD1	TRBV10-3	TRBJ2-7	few	TGTGCCATCAGCCCGGGACAGTTGAACGAGCAGTACTTC	CAISPGQLNEQYF
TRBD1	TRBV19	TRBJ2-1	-	TGTGCCAGTAAGGGGACAGGGTACTACAATGAGCAGTTCTTC	CASKGTGYYNEQFF
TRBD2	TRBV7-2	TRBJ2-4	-	TGTGCCAGCAGCTTAAACGGCGGGAGGGGATACATTCAGTACTTC	CASSLNGGRGYIQYF
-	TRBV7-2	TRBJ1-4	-	TGTGCCAGCAGCTTAACCCGGGACGGCGGGGGTGAAAAACTGTTTTTT	CASSLTRDGGGEKLFF
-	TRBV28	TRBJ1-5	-	TGTGCCAGCACCTACCCTGGGGGGGGGAATCCCCAGCATTTT	CASTYPGGGNPQHF
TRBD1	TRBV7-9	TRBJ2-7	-	TGTGCCAGCAGCCGGACAGGTCTTACCTACGAGCAGTACTTC	CASSRTGLTYEQYF
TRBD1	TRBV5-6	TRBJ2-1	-	TGTGCCAGTAGACCACAGGGGCGGTCCTACAATGAGCAGTTCTTC	CASRPQGRSYNEQFF
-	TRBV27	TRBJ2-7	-	TGTGCCAGCAGTCCAAGACTAGGGAGCTCCTACGAGCAGTACTTC	CASSPRLGSSYEQYF
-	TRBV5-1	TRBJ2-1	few	TGCGCCAGCAGCCGTGGGCCGGAGAGGGAGCAGTTCTTC	CASSRGPEREQFF
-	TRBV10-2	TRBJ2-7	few	TGCGCCAGCTCTGGCTCTTCCTACGAGCAGTACTTC	CASSGSSYEQYF
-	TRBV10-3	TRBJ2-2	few	TGTGCCATCAGTGAGTCGGCTAGCATTGTCGGGGAGCTGTTTTTT	CAISESASIVGELFF
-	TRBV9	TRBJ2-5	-	TGTGCCAGCAGCCCAGCGCCCCAAGAGACCCAGTACTTC	CASSPAPQETQYF
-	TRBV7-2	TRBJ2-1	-	TGTGCCAGCAGGGCCAGCGGAGTCTACAATGAGCAGTTCTTC	CASRASGVYNEQFF
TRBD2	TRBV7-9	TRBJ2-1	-	TGTGCCAGCAGCAGAATCAACGGGGGGACCTCCTACAATGAGCAGTTCTTC	CASSRINGGTSYNEQFF
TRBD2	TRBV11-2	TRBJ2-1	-	TGTGCCAGCAGCGTGCACGGGACTAGCGGCTACAATGAGCAGTTCTTC	CASSVHGTSGYNEQFF
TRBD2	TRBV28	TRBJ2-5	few	TGTGCCAGCACCTCTGGACTAGTGAGCCAAGAGACCCAGTACTTC	CASTSGLVSQETQYF
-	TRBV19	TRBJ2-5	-	TGTGCCAGTAGTATAGGTGTTCGTGAGACCCAGTACTTC	CASSIGVRETQYF
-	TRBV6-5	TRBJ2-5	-	TGTGCCAGCAGTTTCACCAGGGAGCAGGAGACCCAGTACTTC	CASSFTREQETQYF
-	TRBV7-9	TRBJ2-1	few	TGTGCCAGCAGCCAAGGGGCTTCCGGGGCCAATGAGCAGTTCTTC	CASSQGASGANEQFF
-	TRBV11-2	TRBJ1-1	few	TGTGCCAGCAGCGAAGGGGCATCGATGATTAGTGAAGCTTTCTTT	CASSEGASMISEAFF
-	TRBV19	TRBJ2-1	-	TGTGCCAGTAGTACTTACAGCGCCCCGTACAATGAGCAGTTCTTC	CASSTYSAPYNEQFF
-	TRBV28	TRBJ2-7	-	TGTGCCAGCAGTTTACCTCCGGGACTCCTACCTTCCTACGAGCAGTACTTC	CASSLPPGLLPSYEQYF
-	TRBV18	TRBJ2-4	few	TGTGCCAGCTCACCGGGGGCCGGAGACATTCAGTACTTC	CASSPGAGDIQYF
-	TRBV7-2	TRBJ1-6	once	TGTGCCAGCAGCTTAATAGCGATTGGTTCACCCCTCCACTTT	CASSLIAIGSPLHF
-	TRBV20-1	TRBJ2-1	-	TGCAGTGCTAGGCCCAGCGGTGAGCAGTTCTTC	CSARPSGEQFF
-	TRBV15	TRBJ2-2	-	TGTGCCACCAGCAGAGATAGAGTGCTCCCGGCCGGCGAGCTGTTTTTT	CATSRDRVLPAGELFF
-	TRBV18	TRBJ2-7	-	TGTGCCAGCTCACTCCGGACCCGGACGGGAAGGGGAAGCTCCTACGAGCAGTACTTC	CASSLRTRTGRGSSYEQYF
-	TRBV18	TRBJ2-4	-	TGTGCCAGCTCACCACCTTCGCGGAGCCCCAAAAACATTCAGTACTTC	CASSPPSRSPKNIQYF
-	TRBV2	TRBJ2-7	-	TGTGCCAGCAGTGTCGGCACCTACGAGCAGTACTTC	CASSVGTYEQYF
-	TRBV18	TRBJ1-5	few	TGTGCCAGCTCACCGCAGGGGATTCAGCCCCAGCATTTT	CASSPQGIQPQHF
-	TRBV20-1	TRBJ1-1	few	TGCAGTGCCGCTAGGGGTAGGGCTTTCTTT	CSAARGRAFF
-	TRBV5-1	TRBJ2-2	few	TGCGCCAGCAGCTCCCGGGACATAACGCCCACCGGGGAGCTGTTTTTT	CASSSRDITPTGELFF
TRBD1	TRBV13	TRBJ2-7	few	TGTGCCAGCAGCTCTGATAGGACAGGGGGTGGAGGCTACGAGCAGTACTTC	CASSSDRTGGGGYEQYF
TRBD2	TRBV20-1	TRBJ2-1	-	TGCAGTGTGAGCGGGAGGGATGAGCAGTTCTTC	CSVSGRDEQFF
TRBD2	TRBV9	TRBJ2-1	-	TGTGCCAGCAGCGTAGGGGGACTAGCGGGAGGAGTTTACAATGAGCAGTTCTTC	CASSVGGLAGGVYNEQFF